This T cell receptor (beta chain) was profiled in a study of CD8+CD57+ T cells in acquired aplastic anemia. Study information: DNA from sorted CD4+ and CD8+ cells averaged around 3.5 ug.

Genomic DNA, the template, was used for profiling of the TCR beta VDJ and CDR3. Using its own MiXCR run on the reads, TCRdb lists one record per CDR3 protein. Of roughly 130,000 distinct CDR3 sequences listed, about 48% are singletons. With regard to this clonotype: Its antigen is not identified.

Whole-study findings and limits: Patients and controls were not found to differ significantly in CD8+ Simpson's diversity. Patients and controls shared roughly 28 CD8+ CDR3 sequences, which appeared highly expressed in patients and within their immunodominant clones.

Source material: sorted CD4+, CD8+, or CD8+CD57+ T cells (not recorded which) from PBMCs. The receptor was isolated from a human donor in good health, serving as a control.

This CDR3 is CASSLAGPRGNTIYF. Written as DNA, the CDR3 is TGTGCCAGCAGCTTAGCGGGACCACGCGGAAACACCATATATTTT. This sequence joins TRBV11-1 and TRBJ1-3, with a weak D call TRBD1 (5 bases). Germline CDR1 SGHAT, CDR2 FQDESV (reference sequence). Trimming took 0 bases from V and 4 from J, leaving 10 bases between them. The CDR3 consists of 15 residues.